These 22 T cell receptor beta chains originate from one sample sequenced in a study of blood T cell repertoires in COVID-19. Data came from immunoSEQ multiplex PCR; TCRdb stores just in-frame clones and leaves some out. The table lists around 100,000 clones, around nine tenths of them singletons, with 15% to 17% in the top ten. The sample taken for sequencing was peripheral blood. The receptors derive from a human donor in a cohort sampled during active COVID-19.

This rearrangement joins TRBV6-6 to TRBJ2-2; 8 bases agree with TRBD1. The CDR3 has 16 residues. The J segment lost 4 bases and the V segment lost 2 bases, leaving 6 bases of the junction unmatched. CDR1 is MNHNY, CDR2 SVGAGI, per germline (reference sequence). The CDR3 spells CASSYRQGLGTGELFF. The DNA of the CDR3 is TGTGCCAGCAGTTACCGACAGGGGCTGGGCACCGGGGAGCTGTTTTTT.

This clone was detected once. This rearrangement joins TRBV13 to TRBJ2-2, with 14 bases lining up with TRBD2. V lost 0 bases, J lost 0 bases, and 3 bases stayed unmatched. Per germline, CDR1 PRHDT and CDR2 FYEKMQ (reference sequence). This CDR3 region has 19 residues. This chain's CDR3 is CASSLGGLAGASNTGELFF. CDR3 nucleotide sequence: TGTGCCAGCAGCTTAGGGGGACTAGCGGGAGCGTCGAACACCGGGGAGCTGTTTTTT.

V is TRBV5-4 and J is TRBJ1-2; 8 nucleotides match TRBD1. V dropped 4 bases and J dropped 7; count of bases not matched to a gene: 6. Germline loops: CDR1 SGHNT, CDR2 YYREEE (reference sequence). This CDR3 comprises 13 residues. This chain's CDR3 is CASSTGQGGGYTF. CDR3 DNA sequence: TGTGCCAGCAGCACCGGACAGGGAGGTGGCTACACCTTC.

This clone has just one count. V gene TRBV3-1 (or the pseudogene TRBV3-2) combines with J gene TRBJ1-3; TRBD1 matches 8 bases. The CDR3 is 16 residues long. CDR1 is LGHDT and CDR2 is YNNKEL in the germline V gene (reference sequence). V was pared by 4 bases and J by 1 base, with 6 bases of the junction left unmatched. CDR3 protein: CASSRQGLRSGNTIYF. Here the CDR3 DNA reads TGTGCCAGCAGCCGACAGGGGCTAAGATCTGGAAACACCATATATTTT.

J is TRBJ2-1 and V is TRBV25-1; 12 nucleotides align to TRBD1. The J segment lost 13 bases and the V segment lost 3 bases, leaving 13 bases of the junction unmatched. Germline-derived CDR1 and CDR2 are MGHDK and SYGVNS. The CDR3 consists of 16 residues. Here the CDR3 DNA reads TGTGCCAGCAGTGACCCTAGGGGACAGGGGGCAGACCCACAGTTCTTC. It specifies CASSDPRGQGADPQFF.

V is TRBV12-5 and J is TRBJ2-2, with 8 bases that match TRBD2. This CDR3 is 16 amino acids long. The ends lost 4 bases at V and 1 base at J; junction bases unmatched: 5. Germline CDR1 reads LGHNT; CDR2 reads FRNRAP. The CDR3 DNA reads TGTGCTAGTGGTTGGTCGGCGGGGGGGAACACCGGGGAGCTGTTTTTT. Amino acids: CASGWSAGGNTGELFF.

The chain couples TRBV12-2 to TRBJ2-5; the DNA was not compared with TRBD2, the D call given in the table. TRBV12-2 constitutes a pseudogene. This CDR3 is built from 14 residues. Here the CDR3 reads CASRPRTRRETQYF. DNA of the CDR3: TGTGCAAGTCGCCCCCGGACTAGGAGAGAGACCCAGTACTTC.

The CDR3 nucleotides read TGTGCCAGAAGCTACCCCCGCGGGAATAATTCACCCCTCCACTTT. It encodes CARSYPRGNNSPLHF. The V and J genes are TRBV5-3 and TRBJ1-6; no reliable D call. TRBV5-3 qualifies as an ORF whose function is uncertain. The V end lost 3 bases, the J end lost 5 bases, and 12 bases lay between the germline ends. The CDR3 covers 15 residues.

The V and J genes are TRBV24-1 and TRBJ1-4; 8 bases line up with TRBD1. The CDR3 is 15 amino acids. Germline V gives CDR1 KGHDR, CDR2 SFDVKD. V shed 4 bases, J shed 4 bases, and the junction held 4 bases outside the gene matches. The CDR3 nucleotides are TGTGCCACCAGTGAAGGGACAGGCTATAATGAAAAACTGTTTTTT. Residues: CATSEGTGYNEKLFF.

This sequence joins TRBV5-4 and TRBJ2-3; D gene unclear. Trimming removed 4 bases from V and 1 base from J, with 10 bases in between. The CDR3 runs to 14 residues. Germline V gives CDR1 SGHNT, CDR2 YYREEE (reference sequence). Here the CDR3 reads CASSPITGTDTQYF. CDR3 DNA sequence: TGTGCCAGCAGCCCGATAACAGGCACAGATACGCAGTATTTT.

V and J are TRBV5-1 and TRBJ2-7; maybe TRBD1 (5 bases). Trimming removed 0 bases at V and 2 bases at J, with 12 bases between. Germline V gene sequence: CDR1 SGHRS, CDR2 YFSETQ. CDR3 length: 15 amino acids. The CDR3, as DNA: TGCGCCAGCAGCTTGGGGCCGGACAAGGCCTACGAGCAGTACTTC. As protein: CASSLGPDKAYEQYF.

The chain combines TRBV19 with TRBJ2-6; D is possibly TRBD2 (6 bases). Germline V gives CDR1 LNHDA, CDR2 SQIVND (reference sequence). The CDR3 is 18 amino acids. Trimming removed 3 bases at V and 0 bases at J, with 15 bases between. The CDR3 DNA sequence: TGTGCCAGTAGTATCCACGGGACTGTAATCTCTGGGGCCAACGTCCTGACTTTC. Encoded protein: CASSIHGTVISGANVLTF.

V is TRBV13 and J is TRBJ1-2; D is undetermined. V was clipped by 1 base and J by 3 bases, with 3 bases between them. CDR1 PRHDT and CDR2 FYEKMQ come from the germline V gene (reference sequence). CDR3 size: 12 residues. The CDR3 DNA sequence: TGTGCCAGCAGCTTAGTAGACTATGGCTACACCTTC. This translates into CASSLVDYGYTF.

This clone was seen only a few times. The V call is TRBV6-5, the J call TRBJ2-5; D might be TRBD1 (6 bases). Looked up from germline, CDR1 is MNHEY and CDR2 is SVGAGI. This CDR3 spans 14 amino acids. Deletions cut 5 bases from V and 1 base from J, with 11 bases between. The CDR3 nucleotides read TGTGCCAGCAGTCAGGGACAACTCCAAGAGACCCAGTACTTC. Residues: CASSQGQLQETQYF.

The rearrangement uses TRBV9 and TRBJ1-1; 7 bases align to TRBD1. V gave up 4 bases and J gave up 0 bases; unmatched junction bases: 0. Germline V CDR1 and CDR2: SGDLS, YYNGEE. There are 13 residues in the CDR3. The DNA for the CDR3 is TGTGCCAGCAGCACAGGGGTGAACACTGAAGCTTTCTTT. Translating it yields CASSTGVNTEAFF.

The V call is TRBV19, the J call TRBJ1-5; possibly TRBD1 for D (5 bases). Germline values: CDR1 LNHDA, CDR2 SQIVND (reference sequence). V gave up 3 bases and J gave up 5 bases, with 11 bases separating them. The CDR3 is 14 amino acids. The CDR3, as DNA: TGTGCCAGTAGTATCTGGCAGGGTGATCAGCCCCAGCATTTT. Translating gives CASSIWQGDQPQHF.

This clone was recorded only once. J is TRBJ2-7 and V is TRBV28; 7 bases match TRBD2. CDR1 is MDHEN, CDR2 SYDVKM, per germline. V was clipped by 2 bases and J by 6 bases; unmatched bases: 1. CDR3 length: 12 amino acids. The CDR3 loop is CASSLTSAEQYF. The CDR3 DNA follows: TGTGCCAGCAGTTTAACTAGCGCCGAGCAGTACTTC.

The genes are TRBV27 and TRBJ2-7, with 9 bases lining up with TRBD2. This CDR3 region has 13 residues. V gave up 6 bases and J gave up 4 bases; unmatched junction bases: 4. Germline V gene sequence: CDR1 MNHEY, CDR2 SMNVEV (reference sequence). CDR3 protein: CASRRGGLYEQYF. In nucleotides, the CDR3 is TGTGCCAGCAGGCGGGGGGGCCTTTACGAGCAGTACTTC.

The V gene is TRBV6-5, the J gene TRBJ1-5, with D possibly being TRBD1 (6 bases). The ends were cut back, 6 bases at V and 3 bases at J, with 12 bases in the middle. The CDR3 is 14 amino acids. Germline loops: CDR1 MNHEY, CDR2 SVGAGI. The CDR3 loop reads CASRPDRNNQPQHF. The CDR3 DNA reads TGTGCCAGCAGGCCCGACAGGAACAATCAGCCCCAGCATTTT.

V and J are TRBV24-1 and TRBJ1-2, with 10 bases lining up with TRBD1. Looked up from germline, CDR1 is KGHDR and CDR2 is SFDVKD. V dropped 5 bases and J dropped 7; count of bases not matched to a gene: 3. This CDR3 contains 13 residues. The CDR3 DNA follows: TGTGCCACCAGTGCCGGACAGGGGGGTGGCTACACCTTC. This gives the protein CATSAGQGGGYTF.

In DNA, the CDR3 is TGTGCCAGCAGCCCGTTGGACAGGGTCCAAGAGACCCAGTACTTC. As protein: CASSPLDRVQETQYF. The chain couples TRBV11-2 to TRBJ2-5, with 8 bases that match TRBD1. Looked up from germline, CDR1 is SGHAT and CDR2 is FQNNGV. V lost 5 bases and J lost 1; bases outside the gene matches: 6. The CDR3 sequence is 15 residues long.

The chain has TRBV24-1 and TRBJ2-5; maybe TRBD1 (6 bases). V was cut by 4 bases and J by 1 base, with 12 bases left in between. Germline V gene data show CDR1 as KGHDR and CDR2 as SFDVKD. This CDR3 has 15 residues. This CDR3 is CATSDPGQIQETQYF. The CDR3 nucleotides are TGTGCCACCAGTGACCCAGGACAGATCCAAGAGACCCAGTACTTC.